This TCR beta chain was recorded in a study of regulatory T cells in long-lasting Graves disease. Construction of TCR beta libraries relied on iRepertoire HTBI primers and on Arm-PCR targeting CDR3 regions. TCRdb ran MiXCR on the multiplex PCR reads and lists one entry per CDR3 protein. The table records roughly 510,000 distinct CDR3 sequences, roughly 16% of them present only once. In germline, CDR1 is MNHEY, CDR2 SMNVEV (reference sequence). The ends were cut back, 1 base at V and 0 bases at J, with 9 bases in the middle. The CDR3 has 16 amino acids. This clonotype was observed many times. Time point in this sample: newly diagnosed GD, antithyroid drugs for less than 3 months. Construction of the TCR library relied on RNA isolated from PBMCs. Separately, the same data were catalogued under a study of T cells in Graves' hyperthyroidism and ophthalmopathy. From that study: RT-PCR in the first round (using the HTBI primer set) targeted the TCR CDR3.

The chain uses TRBV27 and TRBJ2-2; a weak D match, TRBD2 (6 bases). The specimen comprised peripheral blood mononuclear cells (PBMCs), sampled at new diagnosis, from a patient treated with antithyroid drugs. This sequence originates from a man aged 18 to 30 with Graves disease. The CDR3 is CASSLWEAANTGELFF. CDR3 bases: TGTGCCAGCAGTTTATGGGAGGCGGCGAACACCGGGGAGCTGTTTTTT.